The clone carrying this T cell receptor (beta chain) has a handful of counts. Its target is unknown. TCR beta cDNA libraries included unique molecular identifiers. TCRdb analysed the PCR reads with MiXCR anew, one entry per CDR3 protein. The sample holds about 200,000 distinct CDR3 sequences, 25% to 35% seen once. This record comes from a study of post-analysis software for immune sequencing data. The study, taken as a whole, reports: Compared against controls, patients with multiple sclerosis displayed significantly lower normalized Chao1 diversity.

Sequencing input: blood. This TCR came from a girl aged 2-17 years with multiple sclerosis.

CDR3 bases: TGTGCCAGCAGTCCTCCCCCCCCCGTTGGCAGGGCCCTCAATCAGCCCCAGCATTTT. Residues: CASSPPPPVGRALNQPQHF. The V gene is TRBV28, the J gene TRBJ1-5; the D gene is possibly TRBD1 (5 bases). Trimming pared 5 bases from V and 3 bases from J, leaving 26 bases between. The CDR3 sequence is 19 residues long. CDR1 and CDR2 from the germline V gene are MDHEN and SYDVKM.